This T cell receptor (beta chain) was observed in a study of cytomegalovirus exposure and HLA in healthy donors. About the study: The roughly 660 first-cohort repertoires shared a platform with the 120 or so validation repertoires, as reported in a later analysis.

The germline V gene has CDR1 SEHNR and CDR2 FQNEAQ (reference sequence). Trimming cost V 5 bases and J 4 bases; bases outside gene matches: 7. This CDR3 is 15 amino acids long. It was the approximately 120-subject validation cohort, separate from the approximately 700-subject first cohort, to which the donors belonged. Regarding this clone: Antigen specificity is unknown.

Findings and caveats of the study: Overall, around 150 TCR beta chains were annotated as cytomegalovirus-associated.

Clones were read by immunoSEQ multiplex PCR, and TCRdb kept only the in-frame ones, dropping some. The data show 250,000 to 300,000 clones, 65% to 90% seen once. This receptor was identified in a woman between 18 and 29 years old in good health and CMV-seronegative. The chain has TRBV7-9 and TRBJ2-2, with 7 positions matching TRBD2. Sequencing was performed on PBMCs. This CDR3 is CASSRTSQVTGELFF. The CDR3 nucleotides are TGTGCCAGCAGCCGGACTAGTCAGGTCACCGGGGAGCTGTTTTTT.